This T cell receptor beta chain was sequenced for a study of blood T cell repertoires in COVID-19. Background on the study: The analysed material was cDNA or gDNA that came from T cells, B-cell-depleted T cells, or PBMCs.

The repertoire was sequenced with immunoSEQ multiplex PCR; TCRdb's copy has only in-frame clones and lacks some. Altogether under 25,000 clones are present, over 75% being singletons, with the ten largest covering approximately 3.2%. The V and J ends lost 3 bases and 1 base, in that order; junction bases with no gene match: 1. The CDR3 spans 14 residues. Per germline, CDR1 SEHNR and CDR2 FQNEAQ (reference sequence). V is TRBV7-9 and J is TRBJ2-3; 7 bases map to TRBD2. The material sequenced was peripheral blood. The receptor was isolated from a human donor in a cohort sampled during active COVID-19. The DNA of the CDR3 is TGTGCCAGCAGCTTTGGGGGGGGCACAGATACGCAGTATTTT. It is translated as CASSFGGGTDTQYF.